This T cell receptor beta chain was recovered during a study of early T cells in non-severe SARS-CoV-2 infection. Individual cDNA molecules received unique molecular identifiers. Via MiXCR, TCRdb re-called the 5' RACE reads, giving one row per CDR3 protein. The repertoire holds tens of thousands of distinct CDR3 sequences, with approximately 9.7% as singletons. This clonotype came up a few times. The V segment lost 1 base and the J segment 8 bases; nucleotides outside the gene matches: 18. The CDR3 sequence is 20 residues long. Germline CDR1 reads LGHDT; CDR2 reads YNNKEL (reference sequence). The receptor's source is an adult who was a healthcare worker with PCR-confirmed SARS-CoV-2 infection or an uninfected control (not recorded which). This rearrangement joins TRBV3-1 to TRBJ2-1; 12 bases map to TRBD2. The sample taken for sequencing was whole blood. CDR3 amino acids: CASSQVGLAGGPFLLHEQFF. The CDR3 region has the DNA TGTGCCAGCAGCCAAGTAGGGCTAGCGGGGGGGCCTTTCCTCTTACATGAGCAGTTCTTC.